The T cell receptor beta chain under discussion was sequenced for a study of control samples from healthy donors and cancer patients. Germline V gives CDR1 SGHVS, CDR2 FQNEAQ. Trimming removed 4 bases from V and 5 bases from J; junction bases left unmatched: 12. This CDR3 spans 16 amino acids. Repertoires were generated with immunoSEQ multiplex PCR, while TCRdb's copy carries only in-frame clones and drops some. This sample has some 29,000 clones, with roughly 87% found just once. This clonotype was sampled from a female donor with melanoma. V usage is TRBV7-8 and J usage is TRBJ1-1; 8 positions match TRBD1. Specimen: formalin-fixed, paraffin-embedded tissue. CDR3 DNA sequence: TGTGCCAGCAGCTCGACAGGGGCCGCGGGGGGGACTGAAGCTTTCTTT. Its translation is CASSSTGAAGGTEAFF.